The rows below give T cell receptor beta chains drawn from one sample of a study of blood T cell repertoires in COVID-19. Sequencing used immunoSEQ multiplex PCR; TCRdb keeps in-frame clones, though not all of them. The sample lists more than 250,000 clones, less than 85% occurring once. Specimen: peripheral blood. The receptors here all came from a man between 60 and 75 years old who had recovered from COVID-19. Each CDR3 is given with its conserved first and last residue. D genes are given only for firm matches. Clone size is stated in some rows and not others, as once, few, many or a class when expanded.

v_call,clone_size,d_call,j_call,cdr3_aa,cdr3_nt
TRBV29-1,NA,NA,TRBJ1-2,CSDSTGPRRYTF,TGCAGCGATTCTACAGGGCCCCGGCGCTACACCTTC
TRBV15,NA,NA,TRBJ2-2,CATSRADSGELFF,TGTGCCACCAGCAGAGCAGACTCCGGGGAGCTGTTTTTT
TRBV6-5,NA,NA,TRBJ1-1,CASTSPAGGTEAFF,TGTGCCAGCACTTCCCCGGCGGGGGGCACTGAAGCTTTCTTT
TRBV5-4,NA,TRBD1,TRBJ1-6,CASSKSRDRSFLPNSPLHF,TGTGCCAGCAGCAAAAGCCGGGACAGGTCCTTCCTCCCTAATTCACCCCTCCACTTT
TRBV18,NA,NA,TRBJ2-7,CASSPKVAPQLHEQYF,TGTGCCAGCTCACCAAAAGTTGCGCCCCAACTCCACGAGCAGTACTTC
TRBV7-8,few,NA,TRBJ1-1,CASSTREDTEAFF,TGTGCCAGCAGCACCAGGGAGGACACTGAAGCTTTCTTT
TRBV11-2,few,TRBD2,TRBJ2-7,CASSLKAGAGEQYF,TGTGCCAGCAGCTTAAAAGCGGGAGCGGGCGAGCAGTACTTC
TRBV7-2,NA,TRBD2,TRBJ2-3,CASSPRGVITDTQYF,TGTGCCAGCAGCCCCCGGGGGGTTATAACAGATACGCAGTATTTT
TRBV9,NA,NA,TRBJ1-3,CASSGATNTIYF,TGTGCCAGCAGCGGAGCCACTAACACCATATATTTT
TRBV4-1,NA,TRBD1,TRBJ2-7,CASSLIQPRTGTTYEQYF,TGCGCCAGCAGCCTAATACAACCAAGGACAGGGACGACCTACGAGCAGTACTTC
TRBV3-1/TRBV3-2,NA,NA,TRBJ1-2,CASSHADAGGVSGYTF,TGTGCCAGCAGCCACGCTGATGCGGGGGGAGTCTCTGGCTACACCTTC
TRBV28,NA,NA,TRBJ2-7,CASTSRRREQYF,TGTGCCAGCACCTCCCGGCGGCGCGAGCAGTACTTC
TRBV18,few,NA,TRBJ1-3,CASSAGNSGNTIYF,TGTGCCAGCTCAGCGGGGAACTCTGGAAACACCATATATTTT
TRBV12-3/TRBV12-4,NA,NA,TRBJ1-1,CASSFRWSTEAFF,TGTGCCAGCAGTTTTCGATGGAGCACTGAAGCTTTCTTT
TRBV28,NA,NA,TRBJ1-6,CASKESYNSPLHF,TGTGCCAGCAAAGAGTCCTATAATTCACCCCTCCACTTT
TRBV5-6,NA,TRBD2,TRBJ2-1,CASSTGTSARPNNEQFF,TGTGCCAGCAGCACCGGGACTAGCGCGAGACCAAACAATGAGCAGTTCTTC
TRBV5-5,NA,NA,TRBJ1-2,CASSQDPGGYGYTF,TGTGCCAGCAGCCAGGACCCGGGGGGGTATGGCTACACCTTC
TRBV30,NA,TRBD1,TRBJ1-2,CAWSKLRDREGTF,TGTGCCTGGAGTAAGCTCCGGGACAGGGAGGGCACCTTC
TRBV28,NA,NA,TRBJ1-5,CASSPLRERQHF,TGTGCCAGCAGTCCCTTAAGGGAGCGCCAGCATTTT
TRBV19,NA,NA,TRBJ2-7,CASSIGPRTGMDEQYF,TGTGCCAGTAGTATCGGTCCCCGTACAGGGATGGATGAGCAGTACTTC
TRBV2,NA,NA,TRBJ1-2,CASSVRQANYGYTF,TGTGCCAGCAGCGTCCGACAGGCCAACTATGGCTACACCTTC
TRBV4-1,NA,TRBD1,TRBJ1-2,CASSPAFVTGFSYGYTF,TGCGCCAGCAGCCCCGCGTTCGTGACAGGGTTTTCCTATGGCTACACCTTC
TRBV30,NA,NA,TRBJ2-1,CAWSGFGEQFF,TGTGCCTGGAGTGGGTTCGGTGAGCAGTTCTTC
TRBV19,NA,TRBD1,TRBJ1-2,CASTHPRTGRGTYGYTF,TGTGCCAGTACCCACCCCCGGACAGGGCGCGGTACGTATGGCTACACCTTC
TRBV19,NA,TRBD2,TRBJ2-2,CASSMAGVSTGELFF,TGTGCCAGTAGTATGGCGGGAGTTAGCACCGGGGAGCTGTTTTTT
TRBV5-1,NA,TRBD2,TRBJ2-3,CASSLAVLAGGDTDTQYF,TGCGCCAGCAGCTTGGCCGTTCTAGCGGGCGGAGACACAGATACGCAGTATTTT
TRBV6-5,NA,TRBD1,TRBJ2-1,CASRPGQGGYEQFF,TGTGCCAGCAGACCGGGACAGGGAGGGTATGAGCAGTTCTTC
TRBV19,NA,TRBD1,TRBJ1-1,CASGTGWTEAFF,TGTGCCAGTGGGACAGGGTGGACTGAAGCTTTCTTT
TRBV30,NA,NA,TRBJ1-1,CAWIWGGRTEAFF,TGTGCCTGGATTTGGGGGGGTAGGACTGAAGCTTTCTTT
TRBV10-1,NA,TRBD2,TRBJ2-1,CASSVRGTSGLNEQFF,TGCGCCAGCAGTGTTAGAGGAACTAGCGGCCTGAATGAGCAGTTCTTC
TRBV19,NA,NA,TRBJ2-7,CASSIVLDRTLANEQYF,TGTGCCAGTAGTATAGTCCTCGACAGGACCTTGGCTAACGAGCAGTACTTC
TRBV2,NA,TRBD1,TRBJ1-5,CASSGQGGSGQPQHF,TGTGCCAGCAGTGGACAGGGGGGGTCGGGGCAGCCCCAGCATTTT
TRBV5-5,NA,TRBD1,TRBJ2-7,CASSLRQGVYEQYF,TGTGCCAGCAGCTTGAGACAGGGGGTTTACGAGCAGTACTTC
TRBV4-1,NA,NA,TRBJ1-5,CASSHPGNGQPQHF,TGCGCCAGCAGCCACCCAGGGAATGGTCAGCCCCAGCATTTT
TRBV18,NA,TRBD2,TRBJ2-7,CASSLTSGTASYEQYF,TGTGCCAGCTCATTGACTAGCGGGACAGCCTCCTACGAGCAGTACTTC
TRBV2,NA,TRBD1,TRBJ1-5,CASTNGQDQPQHF,TGTGCCAGCACCAATGGACAGGATCAGCCCCAGCATTTT
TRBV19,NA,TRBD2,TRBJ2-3,CASSAWGGTQYF,TGTGCCAGTAGTGCGTGGGGGGGTACGCAGTATTTT
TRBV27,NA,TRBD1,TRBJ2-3,CASSLSGTAYTDTQYF,TGTGCCAGCAGTTTATCCGGGACAGCCTACACAGATACGCAGTATTTT
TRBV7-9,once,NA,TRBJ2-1,CASSLVPAYNEQFF,TGTGCCAGCAGCTTAGTTCCAGCCTACAATGAGCAGTTCTTC